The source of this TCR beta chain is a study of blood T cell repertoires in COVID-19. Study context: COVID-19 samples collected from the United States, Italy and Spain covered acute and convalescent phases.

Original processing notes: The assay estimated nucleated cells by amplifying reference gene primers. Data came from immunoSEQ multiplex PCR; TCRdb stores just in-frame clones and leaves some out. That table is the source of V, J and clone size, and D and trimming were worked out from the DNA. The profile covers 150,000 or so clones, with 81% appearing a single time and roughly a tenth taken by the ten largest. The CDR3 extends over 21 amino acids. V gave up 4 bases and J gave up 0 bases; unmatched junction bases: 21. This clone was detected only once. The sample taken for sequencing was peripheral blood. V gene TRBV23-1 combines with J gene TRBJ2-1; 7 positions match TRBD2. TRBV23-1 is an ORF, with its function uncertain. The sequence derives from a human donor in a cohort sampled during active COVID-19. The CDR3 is CASSRGHGGATSRSSYNEQFF. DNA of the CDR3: TGCGCCAGCAGTCGGGGCCACGGGGGAGCGACTAGCCGGAGCTCCTACAATGAGCAGTTCTTC.